This passage covers 16 T cell receptor beta chains from one sample sequenced in a study of OX40 agonist ivuxolimab in advanced cancers. The library was obtained by the immunoSEQ multiplex PCR assay. TCRdb retrieved this table from immuneACCESS and kept in-frame rearrangements only. Not all clones are present; in checked studies, unresolved V genes account for under half, and no reason is known for the remainder. In this sample the table shows around 67,000 clones, over 70% of which occur a single time. Of the sample, roughly 1.2% falls within the top ten clones. Specimen: CD4+ or CD8+ T cells sorted from blood, collected in a trial of the OX40 agonist ivuxolimab. These receptors came from an adult with an advanced solid tumor such as melanoma, head and neck, liver or kidney cancer.

This chain links TRBV5-1 with TRBJ2-2; the D gene is possibly TRBD2 (6 bases). V lost 0 bases and J 5 bases, leaving 8 bases between the germline ends. This CDR3 has 14 amino acids. Germline V CDR1 and CDR2: SGHRS, YFSETQ. CDR3 DNA: TGCGCCAGCAGCTTGGCGGGGGTGACCGGGGAGCTGTTTTTT. It yields the protein CASSLAGVTGELFF.

This clone was counted a few times. This chain uses TRBV5-1 with TRBJ2-7; D is uncertain. Between the trimmed V and J ends, which lost 4 bases and 2 bases, there was a span of 19 bases. Per the germline V gene, CDR1 is SGHRS and CDR2 is YFSETQ. This CDR3 is 16 amino acids long. This CDR3 is CASSPTLQSRTYEQYF. The CDR3 bases are TGCGCCAGCAGCCCCACCCTACAAAGCCGGACCTACGAGCAGTACTTC.

The gene calls are TRBV11-2 and TRBJ2-1; 7 bases fit TRBD2. The CDR3 is 16 amino acids. Unmatched junction bases numbered 10, after V lost 1 base and J lost 7 bases. In germline, CDR1 is SGHAT, CDR2 FQNNGV. For the CDR3, the DNA is TGTGCCAGCAGCTTAGTGGAGGGGACTATCACTAATGAGCAGTTCTTC. It encodes CASSLVEGTITNEQFF.

The rearrangement uses TRBV19 and TRBJ1-5; D ambiguous. Germline V gene data show CDR1 as LNHDA and CDR2 as SQIVND (reference sequence). Trimming cost V 7 bases and J 1 base, with 8 bases left between them. The CDR3 is made up of 13 amino acids. The CDR3 protein is CASTATSNQPQHF. The CDR3 coding sequence is TGTGCCAGTACAGCCACGAGCAATCAGCCCCAGCATTTT.

This clone was counted a few times. The V gene is TRBV20-1, the J gene TRBJ1-1, with D unclear. CDR3 length: 11 residues. With 6 bases removed from V and 8 bases from J, the gap between germline ends came to 13 bases. Germline V lookup: CDR1 DFQATT, CDR2 SNEGSKA (reference sequence). For the CDR3, the DNA is TGCAGTGCGACGTATAATTTAGAAGCTTTCTTT. It translates to CSATYNLEAFF.

This chain joins TRBV6-5 and TRBJ2-7; 10 nucleotides line up with TRBD1. The CDR3 covers 16 residues. The germline CDR1 and CDR2 sequences are MNHEY and SVGAGI. The junction had 8 bases not matched to a gene; V was cut back by 2 bases and J by 4 bases. CDR3 residues: CASSYRQGAGWYEQYF. The CDR3 DNA follows: TGTGCCAGCAGTTACCGACAGGGGGCTGGGTGGTACGAGCAGTACTTC.

The chain combines TRBV15 with TRBJ1-2; 8 bases are a match to TRBD1. V lost 5 bases, J lost 8 bases, and 4 bases stayed unmatched. CDR3 length equals 12 residues. Germline loops: CDR1 LNHNV, CDR2 YYDKDF (reference sequence). CDR3 residues: CATSLDRGGYTF. As DNA, the CDR3 is TGTGCCACCAGCCTAGACAGGGGAGGCTACACCTTC.

CDR3 bases: TGTGCCAGCAGCCTACAAGGGCACTGGGATTCACCCCTCCACTTT. This sequence encodes CASSLQGHWDSPLHF. The chain recombines TRBV11-2 with TRBJ1-6; D not resolved. CDR3 length equals 15 residues. V lost 5 bases to trimming and J lost 8 bases, with 16 bases between them. Germline lookup yields CDR1 SGHAT and CDR2 FQNNGV.

J is TRBJ1-1 and V is TRBV4-3; the D is unclear. Looked up from germline, CDR1 is LGHNA and CDR2 is YSLEER. V was cut by 0 bases and J by 6 bases, with 8 bases left in between. The CDR3 has 13 amino acids. This chain's CDR3 is CASSQDSAAEAFF. CDR3 nucleotide sequence: TGCGCCAGCAGCCAAGATTCAGCCGCTGAAGCTTTCTTT.

This chain uses TRBV7-2 with TRBJ2-5, with TRBD2 as a possible D gene (6 bases). The CDR3 is 13 amino acids. Trimming took 2 bases from V and 6 from J, leaving 10 bases between them. Germline assignment: CDR1 SGHTA and CDR2 FQGNSA. CDR3 in DNA: TGTGCCAGCAGCTTATCTAGCGAAAAGACCCAGTACTTC. Protein product: CASSLSSEKTQYF.

On this clone itself: Other DNA variants within this sample encode the same CDR3. V gene TRBV6-5 combines with J gene TRBJ1-1, with 10 positions matching TRBD1. The length of the CDR3 is 15 residues. J gave up 1 base and V 10 bases, and 9 bases lay outside the gene matches. CDR1 MNHEY and CDR2 SVGAGI come from the germline V gene. The CDR3 loop reads CAIRGGQGPNTEAFF. The CDR3 DNA sequence: TGTGCCATCAGAGGGGGACAGGGGCCGAACACTGAAGCTTTCTTT.

The chain is built from TRBV30 and TRBJ1-3; tentative D call: TRBD1 (6 bases). Germline CDR1 is GTSNPN and CDR2 is SVGIG (reference sequence). This CDR3 is 12 amino acids long. V lost 7 bases to trimming and J lost 2 bases, with 9 bases between them. The CDR3 nucleotides read TGTGCCTCCACAGGGACTGGAAACACCATATATTTT. It codes for CASTGTGNTIYF. Full variable domain (rest looked up from reference TRBV30 and TRBJ1-3): SQTIHQWPATLVQPVGSPLSLECTVEGTSNPNLYWYRQAAGRGLQLLFYSVGIGQISSEVPQNLSASRPQDRQFILSSKKLLLSDSGFYLCASTGTGNTIYFGEGSWLTVV.

This clone was found a few times. CDR3: CASSFINTEAFF. The DNA for the CDR3 is TGTGCCAGCAGCTTTATCAACACTGAAGCTTTCTTT. The rearrangement links TRBV7-2 to TRBJ1-1; D call uncertain. From germline, CDR1 is SGHTA and CDR2 FQGNSA. Trimming stripped 3 bases from V and 2 bases from J, with 4 bases between. This CDR3 is built from 12 residues.

This clone came up many times. The chain recombines TRBV19 with TRBJ1-1; unclear D gene. Trimming took off 5 bases at V and 1 base at J, with 8 bases between the two ends. Germline CDR1 and CDR2: LNHDA and SQIVND (reference sequence). The CDR3 loop spans 13 amino acids. The CDR3 DNA follows: TGTGCCAGTAGTGACATCCCGAACACTGAAGCTTTCTTT. It encodes CASSDIPNTEAFF.

The chain uses TRBV19 and TRBJ2-5; no definite D call. The germline V and J ends were trimmed by 6 bases and 5 bases, with 16 bases remaining between them. CDR1 and CDR2 (germline): LNHDA, SQIVND (reference sequence). CDR3 length: 14 amino acids. DNA for the CDR3: TGTGCCAGTAGCCGCGCCTTGTGGGGTGAGACCCAGTACTTC. It encodes CASSRALWGETQYF. Variable domain in full (rest from reference TRBV19 and TRBJ2-5): DGGITQSPKYLFRKEGQNVTLSCEQNLNHDAMYWYRQDPGQGLRLIYYSQIVNDFQKGDIAEGYSVSREKKESFPLTVTSAQKNPTAFYLCASSRALWGETQYFGPGTRLLVL.

This clone was observed a single time. The rearrangement uses TRBV5-1 and TRBJ2-1; 11 positions match TRBD2. Per germline, CDR1 SGHRS and CDR2 YFSETQ. This CDR3 is built from 19 residues. The J segment lost 2 bases and the V segment lost 3 bases, leaving 13 bases of the junction unmatched. The DNA of the CDR3 is TGCGCCAGCAGCTCACTAGCGGGGGCCATGAGGGAGGCCTACAATGAGCAGTTCTTC. Translation: CASSSLAGAMREAYNEQFF.